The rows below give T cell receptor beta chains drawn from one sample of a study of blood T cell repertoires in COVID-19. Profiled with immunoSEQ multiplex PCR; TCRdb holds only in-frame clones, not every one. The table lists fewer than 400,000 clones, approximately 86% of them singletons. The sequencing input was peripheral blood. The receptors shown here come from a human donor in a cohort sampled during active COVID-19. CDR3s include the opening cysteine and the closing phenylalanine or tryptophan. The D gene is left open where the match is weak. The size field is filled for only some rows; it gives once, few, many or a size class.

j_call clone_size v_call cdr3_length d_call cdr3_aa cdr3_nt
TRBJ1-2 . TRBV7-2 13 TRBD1 CASSRDRDGGYTF TGTGCCAGCAGCCGGGACAGGGACGGGGGCTACACCTTC
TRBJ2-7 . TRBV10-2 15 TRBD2 CASSESVAGDYEQYF TGCGCCAGCAGTGAGTCGGTAGCGGGGGATTACGAGCAGTACTTC
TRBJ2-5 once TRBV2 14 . CASSNPPGEETQYF TGTGCCAGCAGTAACCCTCCGGGGGAAGAGACCCAGTACTTC
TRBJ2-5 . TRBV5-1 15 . CASSLVPGHQETQYF TGCGCCAGCAGCTTGGTTCCTGGGCACCAAGAGACCCAGTACTTC
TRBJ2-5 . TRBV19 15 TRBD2 CASSTSTGGQETQYF TGTGCCAGTAGTACGTCGACGGGGGGTCAAGAGACCCAGTACTTC
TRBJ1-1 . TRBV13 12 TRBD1 CASSSNRGEAFF TGTGCCAGCAGTTCTAACAGGGGTGAAGCTTTCTTT
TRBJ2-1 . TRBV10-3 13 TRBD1 CAISERAGGEQFF TGTGCCATCAGTGAAAGGGCAGGGGGTGAGCAGTTCTTC
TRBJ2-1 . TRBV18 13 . CASSPDRSIEQFF TGTGCCAGCTCACCAGACAGGTCCATTGAGCAGTTCTTC
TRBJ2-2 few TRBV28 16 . CASSSRTGRGTGELFF TGTGCCAGCAGTTCACGGACAGGGAGGGGCACCGGGGAGCTGTTTTTT
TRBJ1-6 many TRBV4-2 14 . CASSQEVRRIPLHF TGTGCCAGCAGCCAAGAAGTCAGGCGAATCCCCCTCCACTTT
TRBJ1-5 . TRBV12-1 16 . CASSLDRGPSNQPQHF TGTGCCAGCAGCTTGGACAGGGGACCTAGCAATCAGCCCCAGCATTTT
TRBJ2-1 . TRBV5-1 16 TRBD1 CASSLGGGTGNNEQFF TGCGCCAGCAGCTTGGGTGGGGGGACAGGGAACAATGAGCAGTTCTTC
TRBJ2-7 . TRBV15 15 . CATSSQLGTADEQYF TGTGCCACCAGCAGTCAACTCGGTACAGCCGACGAGCAGTACTTC
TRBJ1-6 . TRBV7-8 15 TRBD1 CASTTGTGDNSPLHF TGTGCCAGCACCACCGGGACAGGGGATAATTCACCCCTCCACTTT
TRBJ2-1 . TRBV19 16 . CASSIEGAWSYNEQFF TGTGCCAGTAGTATTGAGGGAGCTTGGTCCTACAATGAGCAGTTCTTC
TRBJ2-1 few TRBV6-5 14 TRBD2 CASSTSAQDNEQFF TGTGCCAGCAGTACTAGCGCTCAGGACAATGAGCAGTTCTTC
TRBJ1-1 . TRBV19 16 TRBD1 CASSIEGGQGPYSAFF TGTGCCAGTAGTATAGAGGGGGGACAGGGGCCCTATTCGGCTTTCTTT
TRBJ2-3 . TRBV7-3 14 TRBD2 CASSPTSGTDTQYF TGTGCCAGCAGCCCGACTAGCGGCACAGATACGCAGTATTTT
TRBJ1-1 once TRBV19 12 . CASSIRGAEAFF TGTGCCAGTAGTATAAGGGGTGCTGAAGCTTTCTTT
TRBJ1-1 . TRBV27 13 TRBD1 CASGSDRAGEAFF TGTGCCAGTGGTTCGGACAGGGCGGGGGAAGCTTTCTTT
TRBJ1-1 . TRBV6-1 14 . CASSEAAKNTEAFF TGTGCCAGCAGTGAGGCGGCTAAGAACACTGAAGCTTTCTTT
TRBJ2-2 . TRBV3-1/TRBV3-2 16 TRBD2 CASSPREAGLTGELFF TGTGCCAGCAGCCCTCGGGAGGCGGGACTCACCGGGGAGCTGTTTTTT
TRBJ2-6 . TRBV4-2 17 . CASSQSRGNSGANVLTF TGTGCCAGCAGCCAATCTCGCGGGAACTCTGGGGCCAACGTCCTGACTTTC
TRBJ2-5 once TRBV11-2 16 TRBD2 CASSLGASGTRETQYF TGTGCCAGCAGCTTAGGGGCTAGCGGGACGAGGGAGACCCAGTACTTC
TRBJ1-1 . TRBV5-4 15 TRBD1 CASSPFDRGDTEAFF TGTGCCAGCAGCCCATTCGACAGGGGTGACACTGAAGCTTTCTTT
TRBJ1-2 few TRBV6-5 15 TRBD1 CASSSRTGTAMGYTF TGTGCCAGCAGTTCACGGACAGGGACGGCTATGGGCTACACCTTC
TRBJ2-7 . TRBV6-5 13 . CASSLSQHDEQYF TGTGCCAGCAGCCTATCACAGCACGACGAGCAGTACTTC
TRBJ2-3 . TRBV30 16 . CAWSAARLVSTDTQYF TGTGCCTGGAGTGCCGCGCGACTAGTTAGCACAGATACGCAGTATTTT
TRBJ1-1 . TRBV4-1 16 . CASSQDSSRLTTEAFF TGCGCCAGCAGCCAAGATAGTTCCAGGTTAACCACTGAAGCTTTCTTT
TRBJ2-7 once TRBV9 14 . CASSVTGAAGEQYF TGTGCCAGCAGCGTAACAGGGGCCGCGGGGGAGCAGTACTTC
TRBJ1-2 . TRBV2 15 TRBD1 CASPLGTGRAYGYTF TGTGCCAGCCCGCTCGGGACAGGGAGAGCCTATGGCTACACCTTC
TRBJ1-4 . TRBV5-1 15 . CASSRAQGLEEKLFF TGCGCCAGCAGCCGCGCTCAGGGATTGGAAGAAAAACTGTTTTTT
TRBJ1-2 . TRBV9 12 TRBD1 CASSVAGGRYTF TGTGCCAGCAGCGTAGCAGGGGGTCGCTACACCTTC
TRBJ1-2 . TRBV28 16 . CASSFGSRGSNYGYTF TGTGCCAGCAGTTTCGGCTCCCGCGGATCTAACTATGGCTACACCTTC
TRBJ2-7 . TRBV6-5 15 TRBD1 CASTLWGQGVSEQYF TGTGCCAGCACCCTTTGGGGACAGGGGGTTAGCGAGCAGTACTTC
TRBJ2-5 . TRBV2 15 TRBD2 CASSRLAGGGETQYF TGTGCCAGCAGCCGACTAGCGGGAGGGGGAGAGACCCAGTACTTC
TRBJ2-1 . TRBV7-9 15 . CASSLARDSYNEQFF TGTGCCAGCAGCCTAGCCCGCGACTCCTACAATGAGCAGTTCTTC
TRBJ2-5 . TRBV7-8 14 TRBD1 CASSRGGRQETQYF TGTGCCAGTTCCAGAGGGGGCCGCCAAGAGACCCAGTACTTC
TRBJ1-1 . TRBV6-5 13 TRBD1 CASSGDRNTEAFF TGTGCCAGCAGCGGGGACAGGAACACTGAAGCTTTCTTT
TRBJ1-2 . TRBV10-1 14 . CASWALGANYGYTF TGCGCCAGCTGGGCCCTAGGGGCAAACTATGGCTACACCTTC
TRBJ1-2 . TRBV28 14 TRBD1 CASSFGTGIRGYTF TGTGCCAGCAGTTTCGGGACAGGGATTCGGGGCTACACCTTC
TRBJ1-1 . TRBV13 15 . CASSLGGPRNTEAFF TGTGCCAGCAGCTTAGGGGGCCCGCGGAACACTGAAGCTTTCTTT
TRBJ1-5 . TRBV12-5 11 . CASGLDQPQHF TGTGCTAGTGGCCTCGATCAGCCCCAGCATTTT
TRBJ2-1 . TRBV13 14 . CASSSRAVYNEQFF TGTGCCAGCAGCTCCCGAGCCGTGTACAATGAGCAGTTCTTC
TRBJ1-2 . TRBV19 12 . CASKTGVYGYTF TGTGCCAGTAAGACAGGAGTCTATGGCTACACCTTC
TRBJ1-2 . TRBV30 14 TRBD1 CAWSEGRGNYGYTF TGTGCCTGGAGTGAAGGCAGGGGGAACTATGGCTACACCTTC
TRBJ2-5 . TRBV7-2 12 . CASSLPQETQYF TGTGCCAGCAGCCTACCGCAAGAGACCCAGTACTTC
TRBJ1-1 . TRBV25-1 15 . CASRTPSGLHTEAFF TGTGCCAGCAGAACACCCTCGGGACTGCACACTGAAGCTTTCTTT
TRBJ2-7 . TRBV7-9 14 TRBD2 CASSSLAGVHEQYF TGTGCCAGCAGCTCCCTCGCGGGGGTCCACGAGCAGTACTTC
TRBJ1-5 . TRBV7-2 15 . CASRRTAEQGQPQHF TGTGCCAGCAGAAGGACAGCCGAGCAGGGTCAGCCCCAGCATTTT